Listed below are T cell receptor beta chains from one sample, sequenced in a study of blood T cell repertoires in COVID-19. The protocol was immunoSEQ multiplex PCR, while the TCRdb copy is restricted to in-frame clones and leaves out a portion. Altogether about 66,000 clones are present, just over 85% being singletons, with the ten largest covering 6.9%. Material for sequencing was peripheral blood. These receptors originate from a man in his fifties with active COVID-19. The CDR3 runs from the conserved cysteine through the conserved F or W. Each record gives: V gene, J gene, CDR3 protein.

TRBV27	TRBJ1-5	CASSQEFNQPQHF
TRBV7-3	TRBJ2-1	CASSVLAGQDNEQFF
TRBV6-6	TRBJ2-7	CASRREETVYEQYF
TRBV6-6	TRBJ1-1	CASSYPETGTEAFF
TRBV29-1	TRBJ1-2	CASAVGAISYGYTF
TRBV5-5	TRBJ2-2	CASSMMQSGELFF
TRBV27	TRBJ2-7	CASSLSSPYEQYF
TRBV29-1	TRBJ1-5	CSAGTGRNQPQHF
TRBV7-2	TRBJ2-1	CASSLGLADDEQFF
TRBV6-5	TRBJ1-1	CASWDNVDTEAFF
TRBV12-3/TRBV12-4	TRBJ2-3	CASTSTDTQYF
TRBV5-1	TRBJ1-1	CASSSQGTGVPGGEAFF
TRBV28	TRBJ2-7	CASLSRGRINEQYF
TRBV7-9	TRBJ2-2	CASSWGTGDTGELFF
TRBV5-8	TRBJ1-5	CASSSLTGDVYSNQPQHF
TRBV5-1	TRBJ2-3	CASSSSGRGTDTQYF
TRBV9	TRBJ2-1	CASSVVSGSFNEQFF
TRBV19	TRBJ1-5	CASSIGRRQPQHF
TRBV11-2	TRBJ1-2	CASSFSAANGYTF
TRBV11-2	TRBJ2-1	CASSPGGTTSNEQFF
TRBV27	TRBJ1-5	CASSLSNALNQPQHF
TRBV2	TRBJ1-4	CASSEAAPGGKLFF
TRBV12-3/TRBV12-4	TRBJ1-1	CASSLAHSEAFF
TRBV18	TRBJ2-1	CASLGKGVNEQFF
TRBV10-3	TRBJ2-5	CAISEAGRSKTQYF
TRBV7-3	TRBJ2-5	CASSLMTRETQYF
TRBV7-6	TRBJ2-1	CASSTGTSWSYNEQFF
TRBV6-6	TRBJ1-2	CASSYREGGSTF
TRBV7-2	TRBJ1-4	CASSPPRLGGSEKLFF
TRBV3-1/TRBV3-2	TRBJ2-3	CASSPGLAGSDTQYF
TRBV15	TRBJ2-7	CATSRDRGRSYEQYF
TRBV29-1	TRBJ1-5	CSVGGNSNQPQHF
TRBV29-1	TRBJ2-5	CSVDGRSGRVRETQYF
TRBV5-4	TRBJ1-2	CASSPGTENYGYTF
TRBV7-9	TRBJ2-7	CASSSLGETGSYEQYF
TRBV30	TRBJ2-3	CAWESIPSDTQYF
TRBV10-1	TRBJ2-1	CASSGWTSGSRNEQFF
TRBV11-2	TRBJ2-3	CASSLVGLASAPTQYF
TRBV5-1	TRBJ2-1	CASSGGLAEQFF
TRBV7-9	TRBJ1-1	CASSANRDTEAFF
TRBV6-2/TRBV6-3	TRBJ2-7	CASSPFSGQGYYEQYF
TRBV7-9	TRBJ1-2	CASSLRGTGVGYTF
TRBV5-5	TRBJ2-1	CASSLGNSGSANEQFF
TRBV24-1	TRBJ2-1	CATSGQVDNEQFF
TRBV6-6	TRBJ1-2	CASSYPKDRRGYGYTF
TRBV11-3	TRBJ1-2	CASSPTGSYGYTF
TRBV9	TRBJ2-1	CASSLRQDLNNEQFF
TRBV7-2	TRBJ2-3	CASSSVGLPPDTQYF
TRBV5-5	TRBJ2-2	CASSLLAGRNTGELFF
TRBV5-4	TRBJ2-3	CASSLPGADTQYF
TRBV7-9	TRBJ1-2	CASSLAANYGYTF
TRBV27	TRBJ2-5	CASSLISVSGRLETQYF
TRBV15	TRBJ2-3	CATSRDPISTDTQYF
TRBV20-1	TRBJ2-6	CSARDRNVLTF
TRBV5-4	TRBJ2-5	CASSFTGGLETQYF
TRBV18	TRBJ2-1	CASSPAGVYNEQFF
TRBV19	TRBJ2-3	CASSTISGATTDTQYF
TRBV29-1	TRBJ2-1	CSVVGQGSYNEQFF
TRBV2	TRBJ1-6	CASRSGLNSPLHF
TRBV7-9	TRBJ2-1	CASRLAGAYNEQFF